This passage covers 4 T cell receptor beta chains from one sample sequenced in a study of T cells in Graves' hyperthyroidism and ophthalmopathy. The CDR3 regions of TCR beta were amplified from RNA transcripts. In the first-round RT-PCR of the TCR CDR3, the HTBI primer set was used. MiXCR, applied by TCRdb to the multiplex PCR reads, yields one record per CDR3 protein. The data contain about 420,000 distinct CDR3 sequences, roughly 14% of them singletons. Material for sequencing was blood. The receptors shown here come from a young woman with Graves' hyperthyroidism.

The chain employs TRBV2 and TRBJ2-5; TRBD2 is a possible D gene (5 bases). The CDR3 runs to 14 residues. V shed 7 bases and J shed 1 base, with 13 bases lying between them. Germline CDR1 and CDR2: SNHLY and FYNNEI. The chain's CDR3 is CASTKEARQETQYF. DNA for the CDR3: TGTGCCAGCACGAAGGAGGCACGCCAAGAGACCCAGTACTTC.

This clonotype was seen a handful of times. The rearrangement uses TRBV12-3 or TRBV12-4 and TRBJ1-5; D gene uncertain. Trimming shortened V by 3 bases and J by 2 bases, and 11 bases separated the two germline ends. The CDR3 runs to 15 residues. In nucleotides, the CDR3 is TGTGCCAGCAGTTTGAGGAGCGGTGGCAATCAGCCCCAGCATTTT. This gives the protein CASSLRSGGNQPQHF.

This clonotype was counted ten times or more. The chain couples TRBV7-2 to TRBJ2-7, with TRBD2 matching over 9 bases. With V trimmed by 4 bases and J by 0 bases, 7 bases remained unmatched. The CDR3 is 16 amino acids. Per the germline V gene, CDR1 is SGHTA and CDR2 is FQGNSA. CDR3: CASSSGLARNSYEQYF. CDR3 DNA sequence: TGTGCCAGCAGCTCGGGACTAGCCAGGAACTCCTACGAGCAGTACTTC.

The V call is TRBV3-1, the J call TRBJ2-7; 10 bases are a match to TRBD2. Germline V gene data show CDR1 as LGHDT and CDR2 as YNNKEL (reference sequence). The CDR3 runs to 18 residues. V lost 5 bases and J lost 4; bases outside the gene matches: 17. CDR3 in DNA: TGTGCCAGCAGCGAAGGGGTAAGGTGGCTAGCGGGGGATTACGAGCAGTACTTC. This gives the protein CASSEGVRWLAGDYEQYF.